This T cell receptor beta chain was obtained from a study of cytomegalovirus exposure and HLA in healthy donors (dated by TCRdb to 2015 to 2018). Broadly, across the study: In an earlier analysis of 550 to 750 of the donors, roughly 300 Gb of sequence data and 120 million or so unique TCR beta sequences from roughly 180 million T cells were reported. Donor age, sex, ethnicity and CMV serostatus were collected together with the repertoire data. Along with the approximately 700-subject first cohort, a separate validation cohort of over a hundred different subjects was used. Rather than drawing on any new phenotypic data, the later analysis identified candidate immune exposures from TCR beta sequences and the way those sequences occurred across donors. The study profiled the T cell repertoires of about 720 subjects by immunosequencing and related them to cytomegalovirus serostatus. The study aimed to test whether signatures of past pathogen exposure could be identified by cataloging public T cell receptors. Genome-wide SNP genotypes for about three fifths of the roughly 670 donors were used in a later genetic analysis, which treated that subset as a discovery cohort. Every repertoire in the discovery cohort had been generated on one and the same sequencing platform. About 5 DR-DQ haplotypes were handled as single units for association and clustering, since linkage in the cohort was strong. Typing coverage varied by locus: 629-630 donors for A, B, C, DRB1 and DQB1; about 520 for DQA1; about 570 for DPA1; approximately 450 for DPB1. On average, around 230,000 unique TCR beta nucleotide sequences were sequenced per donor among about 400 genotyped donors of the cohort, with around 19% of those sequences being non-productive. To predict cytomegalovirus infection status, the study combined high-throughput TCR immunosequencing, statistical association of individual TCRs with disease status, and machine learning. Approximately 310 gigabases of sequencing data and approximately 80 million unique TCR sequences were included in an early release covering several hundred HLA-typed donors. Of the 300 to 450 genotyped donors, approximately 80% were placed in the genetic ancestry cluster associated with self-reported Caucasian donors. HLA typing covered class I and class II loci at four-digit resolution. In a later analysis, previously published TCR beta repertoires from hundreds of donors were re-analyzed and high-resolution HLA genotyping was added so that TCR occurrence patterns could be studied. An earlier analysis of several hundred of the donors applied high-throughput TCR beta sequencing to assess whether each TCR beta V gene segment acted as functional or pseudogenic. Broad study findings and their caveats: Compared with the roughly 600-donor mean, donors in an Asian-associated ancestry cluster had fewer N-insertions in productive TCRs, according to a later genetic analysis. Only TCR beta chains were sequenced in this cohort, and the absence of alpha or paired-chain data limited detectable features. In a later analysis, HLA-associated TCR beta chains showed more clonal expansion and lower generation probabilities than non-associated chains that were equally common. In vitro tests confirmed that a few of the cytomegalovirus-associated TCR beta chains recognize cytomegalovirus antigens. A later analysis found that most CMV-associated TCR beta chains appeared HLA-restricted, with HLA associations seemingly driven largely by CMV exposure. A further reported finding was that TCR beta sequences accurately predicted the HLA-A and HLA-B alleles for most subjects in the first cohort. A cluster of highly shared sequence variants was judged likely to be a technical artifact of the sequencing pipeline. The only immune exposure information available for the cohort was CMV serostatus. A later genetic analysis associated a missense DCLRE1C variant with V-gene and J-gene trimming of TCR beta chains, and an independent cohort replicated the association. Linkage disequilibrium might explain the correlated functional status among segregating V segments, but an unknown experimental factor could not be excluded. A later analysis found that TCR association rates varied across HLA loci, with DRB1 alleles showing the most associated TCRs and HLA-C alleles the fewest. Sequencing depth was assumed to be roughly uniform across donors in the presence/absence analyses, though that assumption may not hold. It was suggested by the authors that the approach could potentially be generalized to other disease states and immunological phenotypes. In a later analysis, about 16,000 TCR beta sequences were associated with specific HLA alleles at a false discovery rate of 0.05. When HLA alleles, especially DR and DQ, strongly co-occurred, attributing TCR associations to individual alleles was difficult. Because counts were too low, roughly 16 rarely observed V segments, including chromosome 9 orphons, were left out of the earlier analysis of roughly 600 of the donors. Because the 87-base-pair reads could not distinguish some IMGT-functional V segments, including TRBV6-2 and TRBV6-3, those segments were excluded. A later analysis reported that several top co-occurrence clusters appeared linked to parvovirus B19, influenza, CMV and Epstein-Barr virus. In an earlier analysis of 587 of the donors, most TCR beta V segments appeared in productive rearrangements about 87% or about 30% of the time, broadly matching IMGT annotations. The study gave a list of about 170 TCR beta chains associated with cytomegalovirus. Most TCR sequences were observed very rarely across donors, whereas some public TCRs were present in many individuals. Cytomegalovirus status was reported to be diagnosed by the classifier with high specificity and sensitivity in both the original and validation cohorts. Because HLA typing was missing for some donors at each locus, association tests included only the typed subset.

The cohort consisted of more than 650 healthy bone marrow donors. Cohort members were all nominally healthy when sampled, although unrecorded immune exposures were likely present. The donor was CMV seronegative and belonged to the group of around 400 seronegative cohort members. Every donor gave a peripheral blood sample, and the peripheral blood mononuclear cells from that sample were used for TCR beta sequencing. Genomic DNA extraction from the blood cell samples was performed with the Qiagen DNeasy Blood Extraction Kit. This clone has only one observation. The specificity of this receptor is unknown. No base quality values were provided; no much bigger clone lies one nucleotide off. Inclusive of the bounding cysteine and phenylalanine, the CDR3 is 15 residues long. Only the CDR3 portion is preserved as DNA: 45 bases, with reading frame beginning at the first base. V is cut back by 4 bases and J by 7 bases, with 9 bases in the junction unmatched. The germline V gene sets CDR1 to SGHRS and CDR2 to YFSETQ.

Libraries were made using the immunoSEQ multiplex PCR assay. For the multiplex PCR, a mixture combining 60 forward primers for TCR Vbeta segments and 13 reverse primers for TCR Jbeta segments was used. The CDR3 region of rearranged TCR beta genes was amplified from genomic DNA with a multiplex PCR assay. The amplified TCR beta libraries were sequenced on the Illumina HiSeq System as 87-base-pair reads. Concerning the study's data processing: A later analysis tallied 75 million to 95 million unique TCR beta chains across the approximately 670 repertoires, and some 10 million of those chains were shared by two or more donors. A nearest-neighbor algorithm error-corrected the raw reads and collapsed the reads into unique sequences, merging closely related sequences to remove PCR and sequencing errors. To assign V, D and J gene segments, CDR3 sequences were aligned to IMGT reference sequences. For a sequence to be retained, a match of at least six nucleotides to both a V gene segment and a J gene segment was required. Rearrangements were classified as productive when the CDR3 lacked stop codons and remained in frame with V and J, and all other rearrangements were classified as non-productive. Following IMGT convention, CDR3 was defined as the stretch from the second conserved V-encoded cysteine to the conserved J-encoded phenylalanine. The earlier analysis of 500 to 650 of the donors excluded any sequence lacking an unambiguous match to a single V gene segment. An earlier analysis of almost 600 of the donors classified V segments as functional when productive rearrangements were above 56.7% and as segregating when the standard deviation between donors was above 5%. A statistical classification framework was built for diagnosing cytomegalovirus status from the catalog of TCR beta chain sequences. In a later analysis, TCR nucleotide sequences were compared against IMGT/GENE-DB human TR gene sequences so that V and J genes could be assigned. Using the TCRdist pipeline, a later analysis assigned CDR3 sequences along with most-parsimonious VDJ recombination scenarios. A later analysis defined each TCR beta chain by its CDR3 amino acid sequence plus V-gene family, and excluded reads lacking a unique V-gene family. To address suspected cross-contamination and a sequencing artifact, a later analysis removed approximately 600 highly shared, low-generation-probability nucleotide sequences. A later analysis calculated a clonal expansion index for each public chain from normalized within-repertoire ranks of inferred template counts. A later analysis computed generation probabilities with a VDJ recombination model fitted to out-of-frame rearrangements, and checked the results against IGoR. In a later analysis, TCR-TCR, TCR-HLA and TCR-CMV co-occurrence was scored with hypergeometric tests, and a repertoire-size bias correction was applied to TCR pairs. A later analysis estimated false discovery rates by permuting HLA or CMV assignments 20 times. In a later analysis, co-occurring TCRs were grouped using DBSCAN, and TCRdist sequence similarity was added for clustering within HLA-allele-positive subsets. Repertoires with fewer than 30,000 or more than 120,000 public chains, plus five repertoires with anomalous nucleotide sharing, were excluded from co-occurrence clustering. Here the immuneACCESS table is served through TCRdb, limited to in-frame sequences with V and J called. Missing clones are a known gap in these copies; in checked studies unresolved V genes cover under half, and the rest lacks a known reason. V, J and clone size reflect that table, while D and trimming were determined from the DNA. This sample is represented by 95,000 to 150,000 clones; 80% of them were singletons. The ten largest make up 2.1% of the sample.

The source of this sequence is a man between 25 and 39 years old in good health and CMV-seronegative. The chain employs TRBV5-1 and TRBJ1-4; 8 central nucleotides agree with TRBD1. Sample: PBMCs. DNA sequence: TGCGCCAGCAGCGCTGGACAGGGTCCAGGTGAAAAACTGTTTTTT. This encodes CASSAGQGPGEKLFF.